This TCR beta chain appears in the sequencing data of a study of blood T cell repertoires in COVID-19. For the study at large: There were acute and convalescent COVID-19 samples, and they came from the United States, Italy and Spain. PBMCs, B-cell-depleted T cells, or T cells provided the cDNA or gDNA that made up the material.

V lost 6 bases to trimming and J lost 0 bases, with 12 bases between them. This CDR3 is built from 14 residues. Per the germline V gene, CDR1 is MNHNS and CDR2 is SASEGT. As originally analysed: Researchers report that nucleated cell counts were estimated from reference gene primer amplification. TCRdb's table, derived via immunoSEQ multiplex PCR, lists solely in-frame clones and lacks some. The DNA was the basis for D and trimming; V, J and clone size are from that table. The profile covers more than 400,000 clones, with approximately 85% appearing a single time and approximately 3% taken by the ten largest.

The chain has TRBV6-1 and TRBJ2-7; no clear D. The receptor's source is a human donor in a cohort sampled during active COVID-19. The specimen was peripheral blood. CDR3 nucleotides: TGTGCCAGCAGCCTTGAGATTTTCTCCTACGAGCAGTACTTC. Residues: CASSLEIFSYEQYF.